This TCR beta chain was captured in a study of T cells in Graves' hyperthyroidism and ophthalmopathy. Overall study findings and caveats: A model built on 13 V-J features separated ophthalmopathy from stable hyperthyroidism. Appearing also in blood were most of the thyroid clonotypes expanded above 0.001.

This clonotype was recorded at least ten times. The antigen is unknown. Germline CDR1 reads SGHTA; CDR2 reads FQGNSA. V lost 1 base to trimming and J lost 8 bases, with 14 bases between them. CDR3 length: 14 residues. There were TCR beta CDR3 regions amplified from RNA transcripts. First-round RT-PCR with HTBI primers amplified the TCR CDR3 region. TCRdb independently ran MiXCR on the multiplex PCR reads; one entry per CDR3 protein. The repertoire has 300,000 to 500,000 distinct CDR3 sequences, around 15% of them found once; the top ten carry around 28%. Disease lasting under 3 months, a NOSPECS grade of at least 4, and a Clinical Activity Score of at least 3 were features of the ophthalmopathy patients. Used for diagnoses were clinical symptoms, serum thyroxine and TRAb, thyroid ultrasound and orbital computed tomography.

The rearrangement joins TRBV7-2 to TRBJ1-2; D is uncertain. This receptor was taken from a man aged 50-59 years with Graves' ophthalmopathy. Sequenced material: blood. The CDR3 loop reads CASSLGDLFWGYTF. The CDR3 DNA reads as TGTGCCAGCAGCTTAGGAGACTTGTTTTGGGGCTACACCTTC.